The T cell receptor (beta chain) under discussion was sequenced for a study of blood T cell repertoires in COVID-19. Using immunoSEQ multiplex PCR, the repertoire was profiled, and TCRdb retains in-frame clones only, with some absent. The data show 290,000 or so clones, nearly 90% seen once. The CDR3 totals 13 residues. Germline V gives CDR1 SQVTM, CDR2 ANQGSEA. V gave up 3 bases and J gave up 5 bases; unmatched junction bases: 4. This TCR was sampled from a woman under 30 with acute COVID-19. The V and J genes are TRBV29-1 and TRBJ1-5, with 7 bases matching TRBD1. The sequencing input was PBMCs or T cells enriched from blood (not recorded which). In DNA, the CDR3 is TGCAGCGTTGAGGTAGACAGGGATCAGCCCCAGCATTTT. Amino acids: CSVEVDRDQPQHF.